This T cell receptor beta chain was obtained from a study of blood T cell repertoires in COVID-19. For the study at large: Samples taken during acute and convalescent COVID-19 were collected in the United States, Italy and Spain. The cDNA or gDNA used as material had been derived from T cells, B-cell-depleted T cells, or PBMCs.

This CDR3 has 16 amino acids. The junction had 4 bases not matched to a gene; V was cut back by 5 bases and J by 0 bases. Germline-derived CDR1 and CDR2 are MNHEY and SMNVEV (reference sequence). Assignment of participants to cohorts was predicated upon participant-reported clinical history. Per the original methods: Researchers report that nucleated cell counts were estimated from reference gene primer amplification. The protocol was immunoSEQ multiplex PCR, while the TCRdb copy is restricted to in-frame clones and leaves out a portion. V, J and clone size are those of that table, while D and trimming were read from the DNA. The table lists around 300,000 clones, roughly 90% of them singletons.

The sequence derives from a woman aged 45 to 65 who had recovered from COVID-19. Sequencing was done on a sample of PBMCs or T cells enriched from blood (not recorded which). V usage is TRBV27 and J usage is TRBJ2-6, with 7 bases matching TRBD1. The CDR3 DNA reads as TGTGCCAGCAGTCCCGGGGACAGCTCTGGGGCCAACGTCCTGACTTTC. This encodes CASSPGDSSGANVLTF.